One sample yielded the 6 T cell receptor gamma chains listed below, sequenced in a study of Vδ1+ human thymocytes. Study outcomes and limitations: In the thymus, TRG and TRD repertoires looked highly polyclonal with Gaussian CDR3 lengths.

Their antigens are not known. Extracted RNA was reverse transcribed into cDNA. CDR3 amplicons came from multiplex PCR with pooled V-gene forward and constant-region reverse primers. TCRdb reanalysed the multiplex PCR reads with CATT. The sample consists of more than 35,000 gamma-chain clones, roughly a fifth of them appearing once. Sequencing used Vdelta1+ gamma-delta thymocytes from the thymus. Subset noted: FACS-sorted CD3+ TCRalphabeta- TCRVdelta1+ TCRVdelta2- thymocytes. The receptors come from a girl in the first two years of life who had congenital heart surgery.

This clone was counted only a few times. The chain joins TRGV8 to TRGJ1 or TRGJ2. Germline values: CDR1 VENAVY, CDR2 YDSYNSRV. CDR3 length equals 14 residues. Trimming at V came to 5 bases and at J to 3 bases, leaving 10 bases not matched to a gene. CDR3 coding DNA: TGTGCCACCTGGGCGACCGCCCCTTATTATAAGAAACTCTTT. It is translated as CATWATAPYYKKLF.

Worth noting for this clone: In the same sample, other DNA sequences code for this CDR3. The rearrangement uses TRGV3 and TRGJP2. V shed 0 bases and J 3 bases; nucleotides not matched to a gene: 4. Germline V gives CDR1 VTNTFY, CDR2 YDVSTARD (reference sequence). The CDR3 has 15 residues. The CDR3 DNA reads TGTGCCACCTGGGACAGGCGCGGTAGTGATTGGATCAAGACGTTT. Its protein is CATWDRRGSDWIKTF.

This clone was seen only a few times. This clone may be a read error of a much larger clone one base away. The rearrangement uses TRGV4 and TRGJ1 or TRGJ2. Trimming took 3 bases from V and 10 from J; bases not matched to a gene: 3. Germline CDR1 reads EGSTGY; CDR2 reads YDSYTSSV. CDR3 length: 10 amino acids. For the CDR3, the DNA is TGTGCCACCTGGGATACGAAGAAACTCTTT. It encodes CATWDTKKLF.

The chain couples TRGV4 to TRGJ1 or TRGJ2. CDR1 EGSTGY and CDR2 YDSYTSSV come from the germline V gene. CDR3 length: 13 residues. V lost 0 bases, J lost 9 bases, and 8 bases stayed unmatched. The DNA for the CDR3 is TGTGCCACCTGGGATGGGCGGGGGATTAAGAAACTCTTT. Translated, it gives CATWDGRGIKKLF.

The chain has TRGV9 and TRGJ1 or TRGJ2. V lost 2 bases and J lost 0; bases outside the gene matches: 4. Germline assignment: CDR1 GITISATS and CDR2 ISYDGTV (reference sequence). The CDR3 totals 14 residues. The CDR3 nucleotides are TGTGCCTTGTGGGAGGACATGAATTATTATAAGAAACTCTTT. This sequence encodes CALWEDMNYYKKLF.

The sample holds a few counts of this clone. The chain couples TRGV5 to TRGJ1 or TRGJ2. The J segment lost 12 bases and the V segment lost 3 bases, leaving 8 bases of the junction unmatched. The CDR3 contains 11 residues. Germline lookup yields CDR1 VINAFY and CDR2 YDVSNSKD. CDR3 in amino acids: CATWDAWGKLF. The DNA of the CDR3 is TGTGCCACCTGGGACGCCTGGGGGAAACTCTTT.